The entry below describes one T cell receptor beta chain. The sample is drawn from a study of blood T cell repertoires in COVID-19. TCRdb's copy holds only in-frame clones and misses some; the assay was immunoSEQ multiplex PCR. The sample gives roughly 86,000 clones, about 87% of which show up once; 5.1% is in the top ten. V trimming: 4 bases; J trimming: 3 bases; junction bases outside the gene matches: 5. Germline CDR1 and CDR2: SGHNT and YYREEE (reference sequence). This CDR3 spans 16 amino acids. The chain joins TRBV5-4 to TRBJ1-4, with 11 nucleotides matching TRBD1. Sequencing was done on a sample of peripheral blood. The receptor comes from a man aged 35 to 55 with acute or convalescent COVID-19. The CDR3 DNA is TGTGCCAGCAGCCTCGGACAGGGGGCGCCTAATGAAAAACTGTTTTTT. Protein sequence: CASSLGQGAPNEKLFF.